The T cell receptor (beta chain) under discussion was sequenced for a study of OX40 agonist ivuxolimab in advanced cancers. Broader study findings: The authors did not determine the antigen specificity of the expanded peripheral T cells.

Sequencing used immunoSEQ multiplex PCR; TCRdb keeps in-frame clones, though not all of them. The table lists about 43,000 clones, more than 75% of them singletons. In the case of this clone: Antigen: not known.

Blood was sampled at baseline, cycle 4 day 1, and cycle 7 day 1. Germline values: CDR1 MGHRA, CDR2 YSYEKL. With 3 bases clipped from V and 7 bases from J, the junction kept 17 bases outside the gene matches. The CDR3 runs to 19 residues. Here the sequenced sample was CD4+ or CD8+ T cells sorted from blood, taken in a trial of the OX40 agonist ivuxolimab. The V gene is TRBV4-1, the J gene TRBJ1-4, with 10 bases identical to TRBD1. This TCR was sampled from an adult with an advanced solid tumor such as melanoma, head and neck, liver or kidney cancer. The CDR3 DNA reads as TGCGCCAGCAGCCAGCGGGACAGGGGTCTAAGTGGGGAGAGTGAAAAACTGTTTTTT. Protein: CASSQRDRGLSGESEKLFF.